This T cell receptor beta chain appears in the sequencing data of a study of CD8+ T cells in alopecia areata (dated by TCRdb to 2017 to 2018). For the wider study: The treated patients, all with moderate-to-severe alopecia areata, were enrolled in an open-label pilot trial of oral tofacitinib given at 5 to 10 mg twice daily. immunoSEQ multiplex PCR using 35 Vbeta forward primers and 13 Jbeta reverse primers was used to amplify TCRbeta CDR3 regions. On the human side, TCRbeta sequencing was run on scalp tissue and on sorted CD4+ and CD8+ peripheral blood T cells from healthy controls and from alopecia areata patients with either patchy or totalis/universalis disease. Tofacitinib was given for 6 to 18 months, followed by 6 months of follow-up off drug to assess delayed response and recurrence. Clonality in the scalp was compared among normal scalp (n=4), patchy alopecia areata scalp (n=8), and alopecia totalis/universalis scalp (n=8). To study T cell clonal expansion in alopecia areata, the researchers applied high-throughput TCRbeta sequencing to both the C3H/HeJ mouse model and human patients. The RNA source kit depended on sample type: the PAXgene miRNA kit for fixed scalp, the miRNeasy kit for PBMCs, and the RNeasy kit for mouse skin. Patients on tofacitinib were biopsied at baseline and after 4 and 24 weeks of treatment, and several of the patients also had a later scalp biopsy.

Overall results and qualifications from the work: Resident alphabeta T cells in normal human skin are also sequenced, complicating scalp TCR repertoire analysis, unlike mouse skin dominated by gammadelta T cells. Compared with mice, TCR sequences shared between patients were less clear, possibly partly because of HLA diversity across the patient population. Compared with normal scalp, lesional scalp had higher clonality and more expanded CD8+ clones, particularly in alopecia totalis/universalis, a pattern that suggests antigenic drive.

From alopecia areata patients, peripheral blood was collected along with lesional scalp punch biopsies. Human scalp biopsies were fixed immediately in PAXgene tissue containers. As concerns this clone: Its antigen has not been determined. There are no base qualities to consult, and no much larger clone falls within one base.

Library generation was performed with the immunoSEQ multiplex PCR assay. For TCR sequencing, RNA was extracted from every sample and reverse transcribed into cDNA to serve as template. First-strand cDNA was synthesized with SuperScript III using a 2:1 mix of oligo-dT and random hexamers. A synthetic immune receptor repertoire was used to gauge amplification bias, and whatever bias remained was removed computationally. The paper's processing steps were these. Raw reads were preprocessed to remove errors, and CDR3 was defined by IMGT conventions from the conserved cysteine to phenylalanine. Clonality was computed as 1 minus the Shannon entropy, with the entropy normalized by log2 of the number of productive unique TCRs. CD4 or CD8 identity of scalp clones was inferred by cross-referencing scalp TCRbeta sequences with sorted blood CD4 and CD8 repertoires. TCRdb re-hosts the immuneACCESS table, in-frame sequences only. Its copies lack some clones; in the studies checked, an unresolved V gene accounts for under half of them, and the cause for the rest is not known. The DNA gave D and trimming, while V, J and clone size come from that table. Recorded for this sample are approximately 12,000 clones; 57% of them occurred a single time. Clones ranked in the top ten supply over 12% of the sample.

For CDR1 and CDR2, the germline V gene (reference sequence) lists LNHDA and SQIVND. The V and J ends are trimmed by 6 bases and 4 bases, leaving 13 bases between them. The CDR3 runs 13 residues from the cysteine to the phenylalanine. The CDR3 DNA has 39 bases and is translated from base 1. Source material: skin. This clonotype originated in a human donor with alopecia areata. The chain is encoded by TRBV19 joined to TRBJ2-7; too little of a D gene remains to name it. The CDR3 region has the sequence CASSPMGKYEQYF. The base sequence is TGTGCCAGTAGCCCCATGGGAAAATACGAGCAGTACTTC.